Presented here are 24 T cell receptor beta chains from one specimen sequenced in a study of CD8 T cells in ankylosing spondylitis. TCRdb itself ran the 5' RACE reads through MiXCR, one entry per CDR3 protein. The sample carries 150,000 to 200,000 distinct CDR3 sequences, 18% recorded once. Source material: blood, either unsorted or a sorted T cell fraction (not recorded which). All receptors derive from a male donor under 35 with ankylosing spondylitis or in good health (not recorded which).

This clonotype was counted only a few times. CDR3 sequence reads: CSARDGKGTDTQYF. Written as DNA, the CDR3 is TGCAGTGCTAGGGACGGGAAGGGCACAGATACGCAGTATTTT. The gene calls are TRBV20-1 and TRBJ2-3, with a weak D call TRBD2 (5 bases). V was cut by 3 bases and J by 1 base, with 11 bases left in between. Germline values: CDR1 DFQATT, CDR2 SNEGSKA (reference sequence). The CDR3 runs 14 residues.

CDR3: CASSLASLNTEAFF. CDR3 nucleotides: TGTGCCAGCAGTTTAGCCTCTCTGAACACTGAAGCTTTCTTT. The rearrangement joins TRBV27 to TRBJ1-1; D is ambiguous. The ends were cut back, 2 bases at V and 0 bases at J, with 7 bases in the middle. The CDR3 runs to 14 residues. Germline V gives CDR1 MNHEY, CDR2 SMNVEV (reference sequence).

This clonotype was detected ten times or more. The chain couples TRBV20-1 to TRBJ1-4; TRBD1 might be the D (5 bases). CDR1 is DFQATT and CDR2 is SNEGSKA in the germline V gene (reference sequence). CDR3 length equals 13 residues. V lost 0 bases and J lost 8, with 10 bases in between. The CDR3 region is CSARDEGREKLFF. The CDR3 nucleotides read TGCAGTGCTAGAGACGAGGGGCGGGAAAAACTGTTTTTT.

The sample holds many counts of this clonotype. This rearrangement joins TRBV2 to TRBJ2-5; 7 bases align to TRBD2. Germline trimming cut 6 bases from V and 5 bases from J; bases unmatched to any gene: 9. CDR1 is SNHLY, CDR2 FYNNEI, per germline. There are 14 residues in the CDR3. CDR3 sequence: CASSEGGPWETQYF. The CDR3 DNA reads as TGTGCCAGCAGCGAGGGAGGGCCTTGGGAGACCCAGTACTTC.

This clonotype was seen more than once but under ten times. The chain combines TRBV7-9 with TRBJ2-7, with D unresolved. CDR3 length equals 13 residues. V dropped 4 bases and J dropped 1 base, with 8 bases sitting between them. Germline V lookup: CDR1 SEHNR, CDR2 FQNEAQ (reference sequence). The CDR3 DNA is TGTGCCAGCAGCTCATCGCGGTCCTACGAGCAGTACGTC. It codes for CASSSSRSYEQYV.

In this sample, this clonotype turned up many times. The chain has TRBV4-3 and TRBJ2-3; no clear D gene. This CDR3 has 14 residues. The V end lost 0 bases, the J end lost 2 bases, and 6 bases lay between the germline ends. CDR1 is LGHNA and CDR2 is YSLEER in the germline V gene. CDR3 bases: TGCGCCAGCAGCCAAGACCGCTACACAGATACGCAGTATTTT. Translated: CASSQDRYTDTQYF.

This clonotype has ten or more counts. The chain joins TRBV4-2 to TRBJ2-2, with 8 positions matching TRBD2. Germline loops: CDR1 LGHNA, CDR2 YNFKEQ. CDR3 length equals 15 residues. V shed 1 base, J shed 4 bases, and the junction held 2 bases outside the gene matches. The CDR3 region is CASSQGAGGTGELFF. CDR3 nucleotides: TGTGCCAGCAGCCAAGGGGCGGGAGGCACCGGGGAGCTGTTTTTT.

This clonotype was seen repeatedly, ten times or more. The chain is built from TRBV5-1 and TRBJ1-1; D possibly corresponds to TRBD1 (5 bases). V lost 4 bases and J 3 bases, leaving 13 bases between the germline ends. The germline CDR1 and CDR2 sequences are SGHRS and YFSETQ. The CDR3 spans 14 residues. The CDR3 sequence: CASSATGYDTEAFF. Written as DNA, the CDR3 is TGCGCCAGCAGCGCCACAGGATACGACACTGAAGCTTTCTTT.

This clonotype was seen ten or more times. This chain links TRBV12-3 or TRBV12-4 with TRBJ1-2; 9 bases agree with TRBD1. V dropped 5 bases and J dropped 7; count of bases not matched to a gene: 5. This CDR3 comprises 13 residues. The DNA for the CDR3 is TGTGCCAGCAGTATACAGGGGGCAGCTGGCTACACCTTC. Amino acid sequence: CASSIQGAAGYTF.

The chain joins TRBV6-6 to TRBJ2-1; 8 nucleotides align to TRBD2. CDR1 and CDR2 from the germline V gene are MNHNY and SVGAGI (reference sequence). With V trimmed by 5 bases and J by 13 bases, 4 bases remained unmatched. This CDR3 comprises 11 residues. The CDR3 DNA is TGTGCCAGCAGTGACACTAGCGGCCAGTTCTTC. This gives the protein CASSDTSGQFF.

Comment on this clonotype: Here the CDR3 omits its conserved ending phenylalanine or tryptophan, so a read error is the likely source. V and J are TRBV18 and TRBJ2-1; no clear D. CDR3 size: 13 residues. Germline V gene data show CDR1 as KGHSH and CDR2 as LQKENI. CDR3: CASSPLLGDDQFY. The CDR3 nucleotides are TGTGCCAGCTCACCACTCCTGGGTGATGATCAGTTCTAC.

V gene TRBV27 combines with J gene TRBJ2-7; no definite D call. CDR3 size: 12 residues. Germline CDR1 MNHEY, CDR2 SMNVEV (reference sequence). V lost 3 bases and J 7 bases, leaving 10 bases between the germline ends. CDR3 DNA sequence: TGTGCCAGCAGTTTCGTCTCTCAGGAGCAGTACTTC. Encoded protein: CASSFVSQEQYF.

This clonotype has a count of ten or more. The rearrangement uses TRBV5-6 and TRBJ2-1; 12 bases are a match to TRBD2. CDR3 length: 17 amino acids. The junction had 8 bases not matched to a gene; V was cut back by 0 bases and J by 7 bases. CDR1 SGHDT and CDR2 YYEEEE come from the germline V gene. The CDR3 reads CASSLVLLAGGPNEQFF. DNA for the CDR3: TGTGCCAGCAGCTTGGTTCTCCTAGCGGGAGGGCCAAATGAGCAGTTCTTC.

This clonotype was seen repeatedly, ten times or more. The chain is built from TRBV12-3 or TRBV12-4 and TRBJ2-3; tentative D call: TRBD1 (5 bases). V was shortened by 6 bases and J by 6 bases, with 13 bases between the two germline ends. The CDR3 has 13 amino acids. The CDR3 sequence is CASRALQADTQYF. The CDR3 DNA is TGTGCCAGCAGGGCCTTACAGGCCGATACGCAGTATTTT.

The chain joins TRBV6-6 to TRBJ2-6, with D maybe TRBD1 (7 bases). CDR3 length: 19 amino acids. Trimming stripped 4 bases from V and 0 bases from J, with 19 bases between. CDR1 and CDR2 (germline): MNHNY, SVGAGI (reference sequence). The CDR3 region has the DNA TGTGCCAGCAGTTCCGCGGGACAGCTACTTTCCTCTGGGGCCAACGTCCTGACTTTC. Translating it yields CASSSAGQLLSSGANVLTF.

This clonotype was counted many times. Here the CDR3 reads CASRELAGKNEQFF. Here the CDR3 DNA reads TGTGCCAGCAGGGAGCTAGCGGGAAAGAATGAGCAGTTCTTC. The chain links TRBV12-3 or TRBV12-4 to TRBJ2-1; 9 bases match TRBD2. Losses at the gene ends were 6 bases for V and 7 bases for J; bases not matched to a gene: 7. The CDR3 sequence is 14 residues long.

This clonotype came up once. The rearrangement joins TRBV20-1 to TRBJ2-1, with D possibly matching TRBD2 (5 bases). Germline lookup yields CDR1 DFQATT and CDR2 SNEGSKA (reference sequence). V lost 4 bases and J lost 6, with 19 bases in between. The CDR3 runs 15 residues. The CDR3 region is CSATPSAGISNEQFF. In DNA, the CDR3 is TGCAGTGCTACCCCATCAGCCGGGATCTCCAATGAGCAGTTCTTC.

This clonotype appeared many times. The V and J genes are TRBV12-3 or TRBV12-4 and TRBJ2-1; D gene unclear. V lost 1 base to trimming and J lost 8 bases, with 15 bases between them. The CDR3 consists of 15 residues. As DNA, the CDR3 is TGTGCCAGCAGTTTAGGAGGCTTTCTGAGCTATGAGCAGTTCTTC. It codes for CASSLGGFLSYEQFF.

This clonotype was recorded at least ten times. The chain uses TRBV6-5 and TRBJ2-1; no definite D call. The CDR3 runs to 13 residues. V was shortened by 2 bases and J by 12 bases, with 14 bases between the two germline ends. Germline loops: CDR1 MNHEY, CDR2 SVGAGI. Written as DNA, the CDR3 is TGTGCCAGCAGTTACGGCTACCGGTCAGGGCAGTTCTTC. Residues: CASSYGYRSGQFF.

In its sample, this clonotype was seen many times. V gene TRBV27 combines with J gene TRBJ2-7; D might be TRBD1 or TRBD2, each matching 5 bases. The length of the CDR3 is 15 residues. Germline values: CDR1 MNHEY, CDR2 SMNVEV (reference sequence). V was cut by 5 bases and J by 5 bases, with 19 bases left in between. CDR3 region: CASSPHRDGKNEQYV. The CDR3 bases are TGTGCCAGCAGTCCCCACCGGGACGGAAAAAACGAGCAGTACGTC.

A single count supports this clonotype. The V gene is TRBV6-5, the J gene TRBJ2-1, with D possibly being TRBD2 (6 bases). This CDR3 contains 14 residues. Trimming took 5 bases from V and 9 from J, leaving 17 bases between them. Germline-derived CDR1 and CDR2 are MNHEY and SVGAGI. As DNA, the CDR3 is TGTGCCAGCAGTCACGGGACTCTTGGGGGTGAGCAGTTCTTC. It specifies CASSHGTLGGEQFF.

This clonotype was detected ten times or more. The V and J genes are TRBV5-1 and TRBJ2-2, with 8 bases matching TRBD1. There are 15 residues in the CDR3. Germline V gene lookup returns CDR1 SGHRS and CDR2 YFSETQ. V lost 4 bases to trimming and J lost 0 bases; unmatched junction nucleotides: 2. The DNA for the CDR3 is TGCGCCAGCAGCGCAGGGGGCGCGAACACCGGGGAGCTGTTTTTT. Its protein product is CASSAGGANTGELFF.

In this sample, this clonotype turned up a few times. The chain joins TRBV18 to TRBJ1-6; D perhaps matches TRBD1 (6 bases). From germline, CDR1 is KGHSH and CDR2 LQKENI. The CDR3 is 15 amino acids. Trimming cost V 6 bases and J 9 bases, with 18 bases left between them. CDR3 sequence: CASSPRTGFGSPLHF. The DNA of the CDR3 is TGTGCCAGCTCGCCCAGAACAGGGTTTGGTTCACCCCTCCACTTT.

This clonotype came up many times. The chain links TRBV5-1 to TRBJ2-2; D is tentatively TRBD1 or TRBD2 (6 bases each). Germline CDR1 reads SGHRS; CDR2 reads YFSETQ. The CDR3 loop spans 18 amino acids. V dropped 2 bases and J dropped 2 bases, with 19 bases sitting between them. This CDR3 is CASSFLPTRGGNTGELFF. In DNA, the CDR3 is TGCGCCAGCAGCTTCCTTCCCACCAGGGGAGGTAACACCGGGGAGCTGTTTTTT. Full variable domain (rest looked up from reference TRBV5-1 and TRBJ2-2): KAGVTQTPRYLIKTRGQQVTLSCSPISGHRSVSWYQQTPGQGLQFLFEYFSETQRNKGNFPGRFSGRQFSNSRSEMNVSTLELGDSALYLCASSFLPTRGGNTGELFFGEGSRLTVL.